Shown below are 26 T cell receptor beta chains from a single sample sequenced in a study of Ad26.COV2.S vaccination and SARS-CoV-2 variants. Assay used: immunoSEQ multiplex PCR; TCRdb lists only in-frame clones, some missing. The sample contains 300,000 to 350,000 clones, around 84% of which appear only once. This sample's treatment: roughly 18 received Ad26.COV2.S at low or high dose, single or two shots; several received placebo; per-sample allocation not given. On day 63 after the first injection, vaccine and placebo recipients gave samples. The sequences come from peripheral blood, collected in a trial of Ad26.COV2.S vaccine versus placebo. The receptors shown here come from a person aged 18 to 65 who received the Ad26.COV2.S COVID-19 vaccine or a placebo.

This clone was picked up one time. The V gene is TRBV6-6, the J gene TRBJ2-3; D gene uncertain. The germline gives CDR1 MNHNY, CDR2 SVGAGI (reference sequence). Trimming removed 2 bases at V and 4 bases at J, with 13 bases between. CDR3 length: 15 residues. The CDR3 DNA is TGTGCCAGCAGTTACCAACCCGCAGGTCCAGATACGCAGTATTTT. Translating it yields CASSYQPAGPDTQYF.

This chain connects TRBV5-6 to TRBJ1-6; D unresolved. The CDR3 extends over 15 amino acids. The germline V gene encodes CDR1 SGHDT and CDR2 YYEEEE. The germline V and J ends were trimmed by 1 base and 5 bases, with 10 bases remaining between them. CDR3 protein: CASSLSPGNNSPLHF. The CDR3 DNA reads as TGTGCCAGCAGCTTGTCCCCGGGGAATAATTCACCCCTCCACTTT.

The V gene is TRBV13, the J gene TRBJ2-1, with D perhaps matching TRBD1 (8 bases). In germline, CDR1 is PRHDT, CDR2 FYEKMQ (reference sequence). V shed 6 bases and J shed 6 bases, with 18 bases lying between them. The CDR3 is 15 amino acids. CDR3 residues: CASSPQGGSVNEQFF. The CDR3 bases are TGTGCCAGCAGTCCACAGGGGGGGAGCGTCAATGAGCAGTTCTTC.

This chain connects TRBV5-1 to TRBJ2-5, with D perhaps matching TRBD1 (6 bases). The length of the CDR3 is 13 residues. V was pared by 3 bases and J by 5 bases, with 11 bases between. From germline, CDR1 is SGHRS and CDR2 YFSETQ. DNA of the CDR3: TGCGCCAGCAGCTGGGACACGGTGGAGACCCAGTACTTC. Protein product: CASSWDTVETQYF.

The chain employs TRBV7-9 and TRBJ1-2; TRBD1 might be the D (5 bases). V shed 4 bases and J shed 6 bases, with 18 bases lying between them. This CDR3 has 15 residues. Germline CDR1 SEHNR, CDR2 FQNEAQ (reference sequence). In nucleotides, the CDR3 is TGTGCCAGCAGCTACGCCGGGGGGAAGGTCAATGGCTACACCTTC. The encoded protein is CASSYAGGKVNGYTF.

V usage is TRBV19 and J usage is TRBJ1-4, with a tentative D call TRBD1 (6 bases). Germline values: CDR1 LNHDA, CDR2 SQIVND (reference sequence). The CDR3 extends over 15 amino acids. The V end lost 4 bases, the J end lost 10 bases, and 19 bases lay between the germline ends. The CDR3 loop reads CASSTPGHSVGKLFF. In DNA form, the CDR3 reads TGTGCCAGTAGTACACCGGGACACTCGGTCGGAAAACTGTTTTTT. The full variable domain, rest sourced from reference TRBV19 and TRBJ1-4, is DGGITQSPKYLFRKEGQNVTLSCEQNLNHDAMYWYRQDPGQGLRLIYYSQIVNDFQKGDIAEGYSVSREKKESFPLTVTSAQKNPTAFYLCASSTPGHSVGKLFFGSGTQLSVL.

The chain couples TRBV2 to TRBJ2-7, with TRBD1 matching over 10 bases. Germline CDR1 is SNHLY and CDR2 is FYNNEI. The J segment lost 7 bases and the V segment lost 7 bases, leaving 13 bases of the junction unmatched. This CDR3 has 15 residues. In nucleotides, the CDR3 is TGTGCCAGCACCTTCTCCCGGGACAGGGGTGGGGAGCAGTACTTC. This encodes CASTFSRDRGGEQYF.

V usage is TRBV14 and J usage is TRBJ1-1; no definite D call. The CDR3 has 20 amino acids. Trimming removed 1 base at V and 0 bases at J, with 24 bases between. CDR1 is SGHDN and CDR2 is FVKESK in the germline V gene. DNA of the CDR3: TGTGCCAGCAGCCAAGTTTATCTTTCTTGGGCTACGGGAATGAACACTGAAGCTTTCTTT. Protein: CASSQVYLSWATGMNTEAFF.

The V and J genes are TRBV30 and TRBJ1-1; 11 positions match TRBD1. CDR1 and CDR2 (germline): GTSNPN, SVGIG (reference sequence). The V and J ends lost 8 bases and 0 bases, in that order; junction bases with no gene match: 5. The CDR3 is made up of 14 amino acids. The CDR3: CAGQGARMNTEAFF. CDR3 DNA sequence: TGTGCCGGACAGGGGGCGAGGATGAACACTGAAGCTTTCTTT.

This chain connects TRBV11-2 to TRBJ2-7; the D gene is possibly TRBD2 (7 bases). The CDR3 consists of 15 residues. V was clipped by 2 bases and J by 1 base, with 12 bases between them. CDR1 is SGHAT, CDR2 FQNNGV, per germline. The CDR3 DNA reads TGTGCCAGCAGCTTAAGGCGGGGGACATCCTACGAGCAGTACTTC. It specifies CASSLRRGTSYEQYF.

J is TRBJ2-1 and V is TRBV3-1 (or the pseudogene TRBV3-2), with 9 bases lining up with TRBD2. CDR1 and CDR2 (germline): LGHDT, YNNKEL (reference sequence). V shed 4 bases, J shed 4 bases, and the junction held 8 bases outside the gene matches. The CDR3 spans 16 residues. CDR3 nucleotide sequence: TGTGCCAGCAGCCCGCTGGGCCTAGCGGGGTACAATGAGCAGTTCTTC. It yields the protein CASSPLGLAGYNEQFF.

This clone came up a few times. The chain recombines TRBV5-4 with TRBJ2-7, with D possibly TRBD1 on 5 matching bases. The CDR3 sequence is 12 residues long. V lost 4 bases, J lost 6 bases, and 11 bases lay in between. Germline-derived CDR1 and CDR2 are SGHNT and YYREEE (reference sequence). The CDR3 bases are TGTGCCAGCAGCAAAGAAAGGGGCGAGCAGTACTTC. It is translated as CASSKERGEQYF.

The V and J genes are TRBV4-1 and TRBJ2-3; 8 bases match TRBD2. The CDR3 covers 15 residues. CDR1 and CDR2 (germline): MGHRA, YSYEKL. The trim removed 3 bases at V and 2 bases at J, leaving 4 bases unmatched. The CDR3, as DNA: TGCGCCAGCAGCCACCCGGGACTAGTCACAGATACGCAGTATTTT. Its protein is CASSHPGLVTDTQYF.

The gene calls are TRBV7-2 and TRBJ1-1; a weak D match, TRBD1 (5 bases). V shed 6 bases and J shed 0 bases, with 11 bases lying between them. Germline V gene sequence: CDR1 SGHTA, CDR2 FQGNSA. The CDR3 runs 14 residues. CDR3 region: CASREDILNTEAFF. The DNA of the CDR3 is TGTGCCAGCAGAGAGGACATACTGAACACTGAAGCTTTCTTT.

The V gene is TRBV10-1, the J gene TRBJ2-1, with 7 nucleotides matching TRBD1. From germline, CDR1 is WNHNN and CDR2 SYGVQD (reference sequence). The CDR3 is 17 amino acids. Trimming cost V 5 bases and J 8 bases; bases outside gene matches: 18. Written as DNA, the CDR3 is TGCGCCAGCAGTCCGACTCCGGACAGGCCGGAATCGGATGAGCAGTTCTTC. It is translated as CASSPTPDRPESDEQFF.

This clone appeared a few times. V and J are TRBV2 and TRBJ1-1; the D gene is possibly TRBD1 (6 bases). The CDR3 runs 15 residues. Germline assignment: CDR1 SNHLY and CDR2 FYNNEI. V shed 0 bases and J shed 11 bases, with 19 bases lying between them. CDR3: CASSEAPAGEFRAFF. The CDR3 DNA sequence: TGTGCCAGCAGTGAAGCGCCGGCAGGGGAATTTCGGGCTTTCTTT.

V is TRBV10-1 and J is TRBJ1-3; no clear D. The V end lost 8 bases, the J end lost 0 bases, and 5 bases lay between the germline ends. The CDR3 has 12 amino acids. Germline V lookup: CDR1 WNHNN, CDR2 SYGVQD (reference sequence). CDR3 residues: CASGDSGNTIYF. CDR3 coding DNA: TGCGCCAGCGGAGACTCTGGAAACACCATATATTTT.

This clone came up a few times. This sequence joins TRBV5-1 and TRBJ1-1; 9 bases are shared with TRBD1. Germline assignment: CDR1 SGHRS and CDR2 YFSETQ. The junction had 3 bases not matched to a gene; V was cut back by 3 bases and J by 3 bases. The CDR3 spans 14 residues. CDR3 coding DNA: TGCGCCAGCAGCTCGGGACAGGGCGACACTGAAGCTTTCTTT. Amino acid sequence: CASSSGQGDTEAFF.

Written as DNA, the CDR3 is TGTGCCAGCGGCGGGGGGACAAGTAGCAATCAGCCCCAGCATTTT. Its protein is CASGGGTSSNQPQHF. The V and J genes are TRBV2 and TRBJ1-5, with a tentative D call TRBD1 (6 bases). CDR3 length equals 15 residues. In germline, CDR1 is SNHLY, CDR2 FYNNEI. Trimming took 8 bases from V and 0 from J, leaving 14 bases between them.

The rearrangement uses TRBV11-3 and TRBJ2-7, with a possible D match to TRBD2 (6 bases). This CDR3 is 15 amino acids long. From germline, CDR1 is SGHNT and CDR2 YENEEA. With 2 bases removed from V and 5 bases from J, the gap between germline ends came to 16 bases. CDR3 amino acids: CASSLSGGVSDEQYF. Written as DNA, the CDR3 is TGTGCCAGCAGCTTAAGTGGCGGGGTTAGCGACGAGCAGTACTTC.

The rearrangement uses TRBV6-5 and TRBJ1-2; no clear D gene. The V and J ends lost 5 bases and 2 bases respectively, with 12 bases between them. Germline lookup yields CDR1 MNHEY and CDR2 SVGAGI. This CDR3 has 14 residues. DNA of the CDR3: TGTGCCAGCAGTCGCTACGGGTCGAACTATGGCTACACCTTC. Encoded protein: CASSRYGSNYGYTF.

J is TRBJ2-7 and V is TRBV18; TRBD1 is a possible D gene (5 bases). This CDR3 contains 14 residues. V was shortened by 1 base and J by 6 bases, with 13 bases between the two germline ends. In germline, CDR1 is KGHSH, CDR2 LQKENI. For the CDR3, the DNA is TGTGCCAGCTCACCACAAGGCAGGGAAGGCGAGCAGTACTTC. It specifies CASSPQGREGEQYF.

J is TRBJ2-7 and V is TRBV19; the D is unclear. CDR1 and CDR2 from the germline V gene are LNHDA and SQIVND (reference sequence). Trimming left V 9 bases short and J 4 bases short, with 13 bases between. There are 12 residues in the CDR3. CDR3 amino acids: CASGRRNYEQYF. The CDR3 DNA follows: TGTGCCAGCGGCAGGCGTAATTACGAGCAGTACTTC.

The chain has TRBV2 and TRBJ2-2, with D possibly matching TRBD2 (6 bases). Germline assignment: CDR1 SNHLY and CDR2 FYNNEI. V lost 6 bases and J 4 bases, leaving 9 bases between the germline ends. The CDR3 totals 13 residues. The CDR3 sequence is CASRRGGTGELFF. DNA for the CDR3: TGTGCCAGCAGGCGGGGAGGCACCGGGGAGCTGTTTTTT.

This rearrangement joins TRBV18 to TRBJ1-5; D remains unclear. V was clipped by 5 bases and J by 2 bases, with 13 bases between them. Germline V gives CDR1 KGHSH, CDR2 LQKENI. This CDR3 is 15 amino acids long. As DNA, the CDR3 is TGTGCCAGCTCAGGAAAAGGAGGAGGCAATCAGCCCCAGCATTTT. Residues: CASSGKGGGNQPQHF.

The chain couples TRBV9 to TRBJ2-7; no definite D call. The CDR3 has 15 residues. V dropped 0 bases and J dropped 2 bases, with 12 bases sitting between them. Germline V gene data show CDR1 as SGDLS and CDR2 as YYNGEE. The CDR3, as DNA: TGTGCCAGCAGCGTAGAAGCAGACCCAGCCTACGAGCAGTACTTC. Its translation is CASSVEADPAYEQYF.